The 21 T cell receptor beta chains below were found in one sample sequenced in a study of blood T cells in healthy people across ages. Using a J-beta primer mix together with a sample-barcoded 5' primer, a second PCR was run for about 7 to 12 cycles. Via MiXCR, TCRdb re-called the 5' RACE reads, giving one row per CDR3 protein. The sample lists 1.4 million to 1.5 million distinct CDR3 sequences; around 39% were seen once. The sequenced sample consisted of blood. These receptors were obtained from a woman aged 18-29 years in good health.

Points on this clonotype: A much larger clone lies a single base off, so this may be a read error. V and J are TRBV6-1 and TRBJ2-1, with D perhaps TRBD2 (7 bases). Trimming left V 5 bases short and J 9 bases short, with 20 bases between. This CDR3 spans 15 amino acids. CDR1 and CDR2 from the germline V gene are MNHNS and SASEGT. CDR3 bases: TGTGCCAGCAGTTGTTTTTGGGGGGGCGGGTCTGAGCAGTTCTTC. Its protein product is CASSCFWGGGSEQFF.

This clonotype appeared a few times. This chain joins TRBV3-1 and TRBJ1-5; D is ambiguous. The CDR3 length is 15 residues. V gave up 0 bases and J gave up 0 bases, with 6 bases separating them. Germline V lookup: CDR1 LGHDT, CDR2 YNNKEL (reference sequence). The CDR3 DNA reads TGTGCCAGCAGCCAAGAAAGGTTTAGCAATCAGCCCCAGCATTTT. It encodes CASSQERFSNQPQHF.

This sequence joins TRBV29-1 and TRBJ2-3; 10 bases align to TRBD2. Germline CDR1 SQVTM, CDR2 ANQGSEA. Unmatched junction bases numbered 8, after V lost 1 base and J lost 4 bases. CDR3 length: 16 residues. The CDR3 DNA sequence: TGCAGCGTTGAAGGGTGGGGGACTAGCGAAGCAGATACGCAGTATTTT. It specifies CSVEGWGTSEADTQYF.

The chain has TRBV20-1 and TRBJ2-1, with 10 bases identical to TRBD2. Germline CDR1 reads DFQATT; CDR2 reads SNEGSKA (reference sequence). The CDR3 covers 13 residues. The CDR3 DNA reads TGCAGAACCGGGACTAGCGAATACAATGAGCAGTTCTTC. This sequence encodes CRTGTSEYNEQFF.

This rearrangement joins TRBV5-6 to TRBJ2-3; weak D call: TRBD2 (5 bases). Per the germline V gene, CDR1 is SGHDT and CDR2 is YYEEEE. Deletions cut 0 bases from V and 2 bases from J, with 10 bases between. This CDR3 has 15 amino acids. DNA for the CDR3: TGTGCCAGCAGCTTGGGGACTTTAATCACAGATACGCAGTATTTT. Protein: CASSLGTLITDTQYF.

This clonotype has only a few counts. The chain employs TRBV3-1 and TRBJ2-4; a possible D gene is TRBD1 (5 bases). V lost 5 bases, J lost 3 bases, and 11 bases lay in between. Germline V gene lookup returns CDR1 LGHDT and CDR2 YNNKEL (reference sequence). CDR3 length: 14 amino acids. CDR3 region: CASSERGGKNIQYF. In nucleotides, the CDR3 is TGTGCCAGCAGCGAAAGGGGTGGCAAAAACATTCAGTACTTC.

Ten or more counts support this clonotype. V is TRBV20-1 and J is TRBJ1-5; perhaps TRBD1 as D (5 bases). This CDR3 contains 15 residues. With 6 bases removed from V and 3 bases from J, the gap between germline ends came to 18 bases. CDR1 and CDR2 from the germline V gene are DFQATT and SNEGSKA (reference sequence). For the CDR3, the DNA is TGCAGTGCCCGAGGTGGGAAGGGGAACAATCAGCCCCAGCATTTT. Residues: CSARGGKGNNQPQHF.

This clonotype was found a few times. The chain recombines TRBV6-5 with TRBJ2-7; D call uncertain. Germline values: CDR1 MNHEY, CDR2 SVGAGI. This CDR3 is built from 15 residues. V was shortened by 6 bases and J by 3 bases, with 18 bases between the two germline ends. CDR3 region: CASSPGSANIYEQYF. The DNA of the CDR3 is TGTGCCAGCAGCCCCGGGTCCGCCAACATCTACGAGCAGTACTTC.

The chain carries TRBV5-1 and TRBJ2-7; 10 bases are a match to TRBD1. V dropped 5 bases and J dropped 6; count of bases not matched to a gene: 8. CDR3 size: 14 residues. CDR1 and CDR2 from the germline V gene are SGHRS and YFSETQ. The CDR3 DNA reads TGCGCCAGCAGACGGGACAGGGGACATCTCGAGCAGTACTTC. Translation: CASRRDRGHLEQYF.

This sequence joins TRBV6-5 and TRBJ2-2; 12 nucleotides line up with TRBD2. CDR1 and CDR2 (germline): MNHEY, SVGAGI. This CDR3 region has 19 residues. V was clipped by 0 bases and J by 6 bases; unmatched bases: 11. CDR3 nucleotides: TGTGCCAGCAGTTACTCGGGACTAGCGGGCCACCCGAAAGCCGGGGAGCTGTTTTTT. Encoded protein: CASSYSGLAGHPKAGELFF.

The V and J genes are TRBV12-5 and TRBJ1-2; 10 nucleotides align to TRBD1. Per germline, CDR1 LGHNT and CDR2 FRNRAP. This CDR3 is built from 17 residues. J was trimmed by 7 bases and V by 1 base; bases with no gene match: 12. CDR3 in amino acids: CASGLAPGGTGAGGYTF. The CDR3, as DNA: TGTGCTAGTGGTTTGGCCCCCGGCGGGACAGGGGCGGGTGGCTACACCTTC.

The chain has TRBV4-1 and TRBJ1-5, with D possibly TRBD1 on 6 matching bases. Germline V gives CDR1 MGHRA, CDR2 YSYEKL. The ends were cut back, 0 bases at V and 3 bases at J, with 18 bases in the middle. This CDR3 spans 18 amino acids. The CDR3 DNA reads as TGCGCCAGCAGCCAAGAACCCCGAAGGGGGGTTTACAATCAGCCCCAGCATTTT. Translating it yields CASSQEPRRGVYNQPQHF.

The rearrangement links TRBV12-3 or TRBV12-4 to TRBJ2-1; 9 bases map to TRBD2. This CDR3 is built from 19 residues. V shed 1 base, J shed 7 bases, and the junction held 17 bases outside the gene matches. The CDR3 protein is CASSLEIAGVMSRKNEQFF. The CDR3 region has the DNA TGTGCCAGCAGTTTAGAGATAGCGGGAGTGATGTCGCGGAAGAATGAGCAGTTCTTC.

The chain recombines TRBV9 with TRBJ2-5, with unresolved D. There are 14 residues in the CDR3. V lost 3 bases to trimming and J lost 11 bases, with 20 bases between them. CDR1 and CDR2 from the germline V gene are SGDLS and YYNGEE. In DNA form, the CDR3 reads TGTGCCAGCAGCGGGCCCTCAGCAACTAATCAGCAGTACTTC. Amino acids: CASSGPSATNQQYF.

This clonotype was picked up one time. The chain couples TRBV14 to TRBJ2-1; a possible D gene is TRBD2 (7 bases). The J call is uncertain, as TRBJ2-7 better fits the DNA end. The germline V gene has CDR1 SGHDN and CDR2 FVKESK. This CDR3 is 15 amino acids long. The chain's CDR3 is CASSQGGGLYNEQYF. Written as DNA, the CDR3 is TGTGCCAGCAGCCAAGGCGGGGGCCTATACAATGAGCAGTACTTC.

The chain is built from TRBV7-6 and TRBJ2-5; TRBD2 aligns across 8 bases. From germline, CDR1 is SGHVS and CDR2 FNYEAQ. The length of the CDR3 is 15 residues. V lost 5 bases and J lost 11; bases outside the gene matches: 16. The CDR3 coding sequence is TGTGCCAGCAGCATGCTAGCGGGTGGTATTGGAGAGCAGTACTTC. Encoded protein: CASSMLAGGIGEQYF.

The chain has TRBV24-1 and TRBJ2-5; possibly TRBD2 for D (5 bases). The CDR3 has 13 amino acids. Trimming stripped 2 bases from V and 5 bases from J, with 8 bases between. Germline CDR1 and CDR2: KGHDR and SFDVKD. CDR3 DNA: TGTGCCACCAGTGATTCGGGGTTCGAGACCCAGTACTTC. It specifies CATSDSGFETQYF.

This clonotype was counted only a few times. CDR3 DNA sequence: TGCAGTGCTAGGTCGCGTTCGGGAGATACGCAGTATTTT. It translates to CSARSRSGDTQYF. The chain employs TRBV20-1 and TRBJ2-3; D gene uncertain. This CDR3 has 13 residues. Trimming stripped 3 bases from V and 5 bases from J, with 12 bases between. Germline lookup yields CDR1 DFQATT and CDR2 SNEGSKA (reference sequence).

This clonotype showed up many times. V and J are TRBV20-1 and TRBJ2-3; D is possibly TRBD2 (6 bases). The CDR3 is made up of 13 amino acids. V was trimmed by 3 bases and J by 0 bases, leaving 7 bases between them. Germline-derived CDR1 and CDR2 are DFQATT and SNEGSKA (reference sequence). The chain's CDR3 is CSASGGSTDTQYF. CDR3 in DNA: TGCAGTGCTAGCGGGGGTAGCACAGATACGCAGTATTTT.

CDR3 sequence reads: CASSESDRDYNEKLFF. CDR3 nucleotides: TGTGCCAGCAGTGAATCTGACAGGGACTATAATGAAAAACTGTTTTTT. This rearrangement joins TRBV25-1 to TRBJ1-4; 7 bases are a match to TRBD1. CDR1 and CDR2 (germline): MGHDK, SYGVNS. J was trimmed by 4 bases and V by 1 base; bases with no gene match: 6. The CDR3 runs 16 residues.

The chain couples TRBV20-1 to TRBJ2-1, with D hard to call. This CDR3 region has 14 residues. CDR1 is DFQATT, CDR2 SNEGSKA, per germline (reference sequence). Trimming took 3 bases from V and 6 from J, leaving 15 bases between them. The CDR3 region is CSASGLLGGNEQFF. The CDR3 DNA reads as TGCAGTGCTAGCGGTCTCCTTGGTGGCAATGAGCAGTTCTTC.